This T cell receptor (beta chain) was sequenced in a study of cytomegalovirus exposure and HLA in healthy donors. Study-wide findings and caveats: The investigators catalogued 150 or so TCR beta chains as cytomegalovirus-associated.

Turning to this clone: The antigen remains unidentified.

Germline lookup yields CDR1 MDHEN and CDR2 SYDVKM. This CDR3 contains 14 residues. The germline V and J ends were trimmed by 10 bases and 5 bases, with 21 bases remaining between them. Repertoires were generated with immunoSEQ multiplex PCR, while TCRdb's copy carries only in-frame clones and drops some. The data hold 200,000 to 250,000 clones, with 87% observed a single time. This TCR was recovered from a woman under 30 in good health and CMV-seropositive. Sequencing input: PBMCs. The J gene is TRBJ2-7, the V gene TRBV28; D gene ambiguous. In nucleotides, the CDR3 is TGTGCCACGTCGGCAGGCTCAACCCCGGACGAGCAGTACTTC. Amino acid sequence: CATSAGSTPDEQYF.